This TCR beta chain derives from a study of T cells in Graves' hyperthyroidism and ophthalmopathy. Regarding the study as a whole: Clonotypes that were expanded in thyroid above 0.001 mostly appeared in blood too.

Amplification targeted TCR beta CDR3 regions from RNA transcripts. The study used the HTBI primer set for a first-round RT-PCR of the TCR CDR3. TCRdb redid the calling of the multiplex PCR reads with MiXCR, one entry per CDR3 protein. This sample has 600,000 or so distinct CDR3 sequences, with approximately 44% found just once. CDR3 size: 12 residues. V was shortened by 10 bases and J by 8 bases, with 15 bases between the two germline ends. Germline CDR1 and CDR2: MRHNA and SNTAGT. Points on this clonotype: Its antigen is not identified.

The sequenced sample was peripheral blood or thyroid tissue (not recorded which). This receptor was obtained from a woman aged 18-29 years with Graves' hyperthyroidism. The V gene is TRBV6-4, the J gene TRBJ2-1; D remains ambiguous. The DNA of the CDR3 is TGTGCCACCGAGACTCGAGCCGATGAGCAGTTCTTC. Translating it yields CATETRADEQFF.